The clone carrying this T cell receptor (beta chain) was seen more than once but under ten times. Its specificity is not known. This specimen belongs to a study of early T cells in non-severe SARS-CoV-2 infection. Overall study: Sequencing targeted bulk RNA from unsorted whole blood, leaving chains unpaired.

Study-wide results and limits: Anti-spike CD8 responses were favored by VDJdb matching, which missed private and CD4 specificities.

Trimming removed 6 bases at V and 7 bases at J, with 8 bases between. This CDR3 comprises 11 residues. In germline, CDR1 is MDHEN, CDR2 SYDVKM. Individual cDNA molecules each received unique molecular identifiers attached to them. TCRdb re-analysed the 5' RACE reads in MiXCR, keeping a single row per CDR3 protein. The table includes tens of thousands of distinct CDR3 sequences, around 11% detected once. The rearrangement uses TRBV28 and TRBJ2-3; D is undetermined. The clonotype comes from an adult who was a healthcare worker with PCR-confirmed SARS-CoV-2 infection or an uninfected control (not recorded which). The sequences come from whole blood, collected at baseline. CDR3 in amino acids: CASRMSNTQYF. The DNA for the CDR3 is TGTGCCAGCAGAATGAGTAATACGCAGTATTTT. The full variable domain, rest sourced from reference TRBV28 and TRBJ2-3, is DVKVTQSSRYLVKRTGEKVFLECVQDMDHENMFWYRQDPGLGLRLIYFSYDVKMKEKGDIPEGYSVSREKKERFSLILESASTNQTSMYLCASRMSNTQYFGPGTRLTVL.